One and the same sample provided the 11 T cell receptor beta chains below, sequenced in a study of blood T cell repertoires in COVID-19. The protocol was immunoSEQ multiplex PCR, while the TCRdb copy is restricted to in-frame clones and leaves out a portion. The profile shows under 150,000 clones, about 70% of them singletons. Specimen: peripheral blood. Receptor source: a man at least 80 years old with acute or convalescent COVID-19.

Comment on this clone: This CDR3 is missing its conserved last phenylalanine or tryptophan, likely due to a read error. The DNA is left out, because the CDR3 cannot be placed on it with certainty; the CDR3 is given as TCRdb lists it. The CDR3 sequence: CASSLDSRSVAL. The chain joins TRBV11-2 to TRBJ1-2; the table calls TRBD1, which could not be checked here. The CDR3 spans 12 residues, counting both ends. Germline values: CDR1 SGHAT, CDR2 FQNNGV.

As DNA, the CDR3 is TGTGCCAGCAGCGTAGTTCCGGGACAGGCGGGCGGGGAGCTGTTTTTT. Translation: CASSVVPGQAGGELFF. The V and J genes are TRBV9 and TRBJ2-2; TRBD1 agrees at 8 bases. CDR3 length: 16 residues. Germline assignment: CDR1 SGDLS and CDR2 YYNGEE. The V segment lost 0 bases and the J segment 7 bases; nucleotides outside the gene matches: 8.

V usage is TRBV2 and J usage is TRBJ1-5, with D unclear. Per the germline V gene, CDR1 is SNHLY and CDR2 is FYNNEI. CDR3 length: 13 amino acids. V lost 8 bases, J lost 1 base, and 9 bases lay in between. The CDR3 region is CASEAGSNQPQHF. CDR3 nucleotides: TGTGCCAGCGAGGCCGGGAGCAATCAGCCCCAGCATTTT.

As for this clone: The junction shows a germline mismatch at one end, possibly a read error. The chain employs TRBV12-3 or TRBV12-4 and TRBJ2-1; D possibly corresponds to TRBD2 (6 bases). The CDR3 sequence is 13 residues long. CDR3 sequence: CASSFVEGNEQLF. The CDR3 DNA reads TGTGCCAGCAGTTTTGTGGAGGGGAATGAGCAGCTCTTC.

The V and J genes are TRBV3-1 (or the pseudogene TRBV3-2) and TRBJ1-2, with TRBD1 identical over 9 bases. V dropped 2 bases and J dropped 7; count of bases not matched to a gene: 5. The CDR3 has 14 amino acids. The germline CDR1 and CDR2 sequences are LGHDT and YNNKEL (reference sequence). CDR3 nucleotide sequence: TGTGCCAGCAGCCAAATACAGGGGGCAGGTGGCTACACCTTC. Translation gives CASSQIQGAGGYTF.

Note on this clone: Other nucleotide sequences from this sample produce the same CDR3. The chain recombines TRBV9 with TRBJ1-1; D uncertain. The ends were cut back, 2 bases at V and 0 bases at J, with 5 bases in the middle. Per the germline V gene, CDR1 is SGDLS and CDR2 is YYNGEE. The CDR3 is 13 amino acids. In DNA, the CDR3 is TGTGCCAGCAGCGTGGCGGTGAACACTGAAGCTTTCTTT. This translates into CASSVAVNTEAFF.

The chain uses TRBV7-8 and TRBJ2-7, with TRBD2 as a possible D gene (5 bases). The CDR3 sequence is 15 residues long. CDR1 is SGHVS, CDR2 FQNEAQ, per germline. The germline V and J ends were trimmed by 1 base and 3 bases, with 13 bases remaining between them. The CDR3 nucleotides are TGTGCCAGCAGCTTAGTACGGGGTTTTTACTACGAGCAGTACTTC. This sequence encodes CASSLVRGFYYEQYF.

The rearrangement uses TRBV24-1 and TRBJ2-2; D gene ambiguous. V lost 2 bases and J lost 5, with 14 bases in between. The CDR3 consists of 16 residues. Germline V lookup: CDR1 KGHDR, CDR2 SFDVKD. The CDR3 region is CATSDYTPSRTGELFF. The CDR3 DNA is TGTGCCACCAGTGATTATACACCCTCGAGGACCGGGGAGCTGTTTTTT.

This chain connects TRBV7-8 to TRBJ2-7, with 7 bases fitting TRBD2. V trimming: 4 bases; J trimming: 6 bases; junction bases outside the gene matches: 6. The germline CDR1 and CDR2 sequences are SGHVS and FQNEAQ. The CDR3 extends over 13 amino acids. The CDR3 spells CASSSGGRLEQYF. The CDR3 region has the DNA TGTGCCAGCAGCTCGGGGGGTCGGCTCGAGCAGTACTTC.

This clone was seen a few times. The chain uses TRBV7-9 and TRBJ2-1, with TRBD1 identical over 10 bases. Trimming took 5 bases from V and 15 from J; bases not matched to a gene: 4. In germline, CDR1 is SEHNR, CDR2 FQNEAQ (reference sequence). This CDR3 has 11 residues. Written as DNA, the CDR3 is TGTGCCAGCAGCAACCGGGACAGGGGGTTCTTC. Protein product: CASSNRDRGFF.

In its sample, this clone was seen a few times. The chain joins TRBV5-4 to TRBJ2-3, with 12 nucleotides matching TRBD1. CDR1 and CDR2 (germline): SGHNT, YYREEE (reference sequence). The V segment lost 3 bases and the J segment 2 bases; nucleotides outside the gene matches: 10. The CDR3 runs 18 residues. For the CDR3, the DNA is TGTGCCAGCAGCTCCCGGGACAGGGGGCAAGCACACACAGATACGCAGTATTTT. It is translated as CASSSRDRGQAHTDTQYF.